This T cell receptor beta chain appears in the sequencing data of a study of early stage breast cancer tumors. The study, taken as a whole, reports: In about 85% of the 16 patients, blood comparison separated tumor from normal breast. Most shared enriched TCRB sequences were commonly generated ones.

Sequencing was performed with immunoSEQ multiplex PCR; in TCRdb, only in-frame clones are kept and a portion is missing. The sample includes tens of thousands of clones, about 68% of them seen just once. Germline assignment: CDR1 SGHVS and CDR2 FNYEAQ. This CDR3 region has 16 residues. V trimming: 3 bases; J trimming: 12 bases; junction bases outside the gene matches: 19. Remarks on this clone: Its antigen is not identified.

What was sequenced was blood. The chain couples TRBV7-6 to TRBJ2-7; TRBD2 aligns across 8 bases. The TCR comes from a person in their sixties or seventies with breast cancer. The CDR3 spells CASSFTGGGRGTRRYF. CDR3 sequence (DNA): TGTGCCAGCAGCTTTACCGGGGGGGGGAGAGGGACCAGACGGTACTTC.